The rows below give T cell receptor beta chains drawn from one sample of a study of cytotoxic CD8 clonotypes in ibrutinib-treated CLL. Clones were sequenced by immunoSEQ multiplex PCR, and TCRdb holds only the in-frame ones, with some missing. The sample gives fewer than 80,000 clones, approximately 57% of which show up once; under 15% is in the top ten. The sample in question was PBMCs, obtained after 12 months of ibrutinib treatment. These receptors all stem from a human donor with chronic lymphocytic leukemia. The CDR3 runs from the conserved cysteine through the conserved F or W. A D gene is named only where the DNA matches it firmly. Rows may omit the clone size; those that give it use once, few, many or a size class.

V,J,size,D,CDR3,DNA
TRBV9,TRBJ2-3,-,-,CASSVDSTDTQYF,TGTGCCAGCAGCGTAGATAGCACAGATACGCAGTATTTT
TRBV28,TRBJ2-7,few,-,CASVSLGEQYF,TGTGCCAGCGTGTCGCTTGGGGAGCAGTACTTC
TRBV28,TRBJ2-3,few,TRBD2,CASSLWAGGHTDTQYF,TGTGCCAGCAGTTTATGGGCGGGAGGTCACACAGATACGCAGTATTTT
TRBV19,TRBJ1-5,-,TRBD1,CASSADRALRSNQPQHF,TGTGCCAGTAGTGCAGACAGGGCTTTGAGGAGCAATCAGCCCCAGCATTTT
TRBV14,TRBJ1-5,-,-,CASSHRGGPQHF,TGTGCCAGCAGCCATCGGGGGGGGCCCCAGCATTTT
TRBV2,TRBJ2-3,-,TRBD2,CASSEGASGRADTQYF,TGTGCCAGCAGTGAAGGGGCTAGCGGGCGGGCAGATACGCAGTATTTT
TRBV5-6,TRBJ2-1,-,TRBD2,CASSRLAGPLRWNEQFF,TGTGCCAGCAGTCGACTAGCGGGACCCCTACGTTGGAATGAGCAGTTCTTC
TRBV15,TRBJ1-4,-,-,CATSRSRYNEKLFF,TGTGCCACCAGCAGAAGCCGATATAATGAAAAACTGTTTTTT
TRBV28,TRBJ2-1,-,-,CASSLTRNPYNEQFF,TGTGCCAGCAGTTTAACCCGGAATCCCTACAATGAGCAGTTCTTC
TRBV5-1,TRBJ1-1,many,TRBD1,CASSPNTGENTEAFF,TGCGCCAGCAGCCCAAATACAGGGGAGAACACTGAAGCTTTCTTT
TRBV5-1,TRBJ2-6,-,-,CASSLEIGIGANVLTF,TGCGCCAGCAGCTTGGAGATAGGGATCGGGGCCAACGTCCTGACTTTC
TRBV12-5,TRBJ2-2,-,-,CASGLLGVAAGELFF,TGTGCTAGTGGTCTACTCGGGGTGGCCGCCGGGGAGCTGTTTTTT
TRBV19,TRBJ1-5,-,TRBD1,CASSTGRGQPQHF,TGTGCCAGCTCGACAGGGCGGGGTCAGCCCCAGCATTTT
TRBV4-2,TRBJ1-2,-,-,CASSQDPTSNYGYTF,TGTGCCAGCAGCCAAGATCCCACAAGTAACTATGGCTACACCTTC
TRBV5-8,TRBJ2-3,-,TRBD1,CASSLAGTGQSTQYF,TGTGCCAGCAGCTTGGCAGGGACAGGTCAGAGTACGCAGTATTTT
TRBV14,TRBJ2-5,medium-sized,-,CASSHRETQYF,TGTGCCAGCAGCCATCGTGAGACCCAGTACTTC
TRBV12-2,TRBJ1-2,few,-,CASRLGPRAREGYTF,TGTGCAAGTCGCTTGGGGCCTAGGGCCCGGGAAGGCTACACCTTC
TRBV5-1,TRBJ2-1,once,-,CASTSAYEQFF,TGCGCCAGCACTAGTGCGTATGAGCAGTTCTTC
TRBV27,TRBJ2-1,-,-,CASSLERASEQFF,TGTGCCAGCAGTTTGGAAAGGGCCAGTGAGCAGTTCTTC
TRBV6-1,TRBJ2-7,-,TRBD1,CASSQPGTGYEQYF,TGTGCCAGCAGCCAACCCGGGACAGGGTACGAGCAGTACTTC
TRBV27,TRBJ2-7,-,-,CASRPPGAVNEQYF,TGTGCCAGCAGGCCCCCAGGGGCTGTTAACGAGCAGTACTTC
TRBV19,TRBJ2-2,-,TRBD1,CASGQGYGELFF,TGTGCGTCGGGACAGGGGTACGGGGAGCTGTTTTTT
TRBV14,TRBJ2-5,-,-,CASTLRDPKETQYF,TGTGCCAGCACCCTCCGGGACCCAAAAGAGACCCAGTACTTC
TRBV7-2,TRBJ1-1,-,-,CASSITGTLEAFF,TGTGCCAGCAGCATCACAGGGACTCTTGAAGCTTTCTTT
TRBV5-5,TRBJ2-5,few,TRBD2,CASSSGLAAKETQYF,TGTGCCAGCAGTTCGGGACTAGCGGCTAAAGAGACCCAGTACTTC
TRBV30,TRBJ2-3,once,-,CAWSRMGDTQYF,TGTGCCTGGAGCCGGATGGGCGATACGCAGTATTTT
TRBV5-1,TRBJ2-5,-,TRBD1,CASSFQGAPQETQYF,TGCGCCAGCAGCTTCCAGGGGGCTCCCCAAGAGACCCAGTACTTC
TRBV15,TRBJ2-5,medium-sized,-,CATSRGTIQETQYF,TGTGCCACCAGCAGGGGGACCATACAAGAGACCCAGTACTTC
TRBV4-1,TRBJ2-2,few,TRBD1,CASNTGALPTGELFF,TGCGCCAGCAATACAGGGGCCTTACCGACCGGGGAGCTGTTTTTT
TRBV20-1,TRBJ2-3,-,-,CSAHYGTQYF,TGCAGTGCTCACTACGGTACGCAGTATTTT
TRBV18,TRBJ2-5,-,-,CASSPLAGETQYF,TGTGCCAGCTCACCCCTAGCCGGTGAGACCCAGTACTTC
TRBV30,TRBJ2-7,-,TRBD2,CAPHRASGSYEQYF,TGTGCCCCCCACCGGGCTAGCGGCTCCTACGAGCAGTACTTC
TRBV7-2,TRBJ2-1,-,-,CASTNVGGNEQFF,TGTGCCAGCACCAACGTGGGGGGCAATGAGCAGTTCTTC
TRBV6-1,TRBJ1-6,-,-,CASSDNSPLHF,TGTGCCAGCAGTGACAATTCACCCCTCCACTTT
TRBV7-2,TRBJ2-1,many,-,CASSPHSWTSYNEQFF,TGTGCCAGCAGCCCACACTCTTGGACCTCCTACAATGAGCAGTTCTTC
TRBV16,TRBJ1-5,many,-,CASSSFATFHQPQHF,TGTGCCAGCAGCTCCTTCGCTACTTTCCATCAGCCCCAGCATTTT
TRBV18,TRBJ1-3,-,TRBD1,CASSLGTASSGNTIYF,TGTGCCAGCTCACTAGGGACAGCGAGCTCTGGAAACACCATATATTTT